This TCR beta chain was captured by sequencing in a study of OX40 agonist ivuxolimab in advanced cancers. There are 14 residues in the CDR3. V was pared by 4 bases and J by 7 bases, with 7 bases of the junction left unmatched. Germline V lookup: CDR1 LNHDA, CDR2 SQIVND (reference sequence). This clone has just a few counts. Using immunoSEQ multiplex PCR, the repertoire was profiled, and TCRdb retains in-frame clones only, with some absent. The table includes about 110,000 clones, about 91% detected once. The rearrangement joins TRBV19 to TRBJ1-5, with 7 bases matching TRBD1. This receptor was taken from an adult with an advanced solid tumor such as melanoma, head and neck, liver or kidney cancer. Material: CD4+ or CD8+ T cells sorted from blood, obtained in a trial of the OX40 agonist ivuxolimab. CDR3 loop: CASSTGGTGQPQHF. The CDR3 nucleotides read TGTGCCAGTAGTACAGGGGGAACGGGCCAGCCCCAGCATTTT.